This T cell receptor (beta chain) was identified in a study of a mutant IDH1 vaccine in newly diagnosed glioma. The wider study: Pretreatment consisted of radiotherapy, temozolomide, or both, with most receiving both. Regarding the study as a whole: Of the patients, 80% to 95% had vaccine-induced immune responses.

Indicated time point: week 35, safety follow-up. It was 300 ug of mutant IDH1 20-mer peptide that made up each vaccine dose, given with topical imiquimod. V was clipped by 1 base and J by 5 bases, with 9 bases between them. The CDR3 has 13 amino acids. CDR1 and CDR2 (germline): SGHDT, YYEEEE. Method: immunoSEQ multiplex PCR; TCRdb's copy keeps in-frame clones and lacks some. The sample includes about 60,000 clones, less than 90% of them seen just once. As for this clone: Its antigen is unknown.

The rearrangement joins TRBV5-6 to TRBJ2-5, with D maybe TRBD2 (7 bases). The clonotype comes from a middle-aged man with glioma. The specimen comprised PBMCs, sampled from a glioma patient whose treatment included an IDH1 peptide vaccine. The CDR3 coding sequence is TGTGCCAGCAGCTTGCGGGGGGCGGAGACCCAGTACTTC. Protein: CASSLRGAETQYF.